This record covers a single TCR beta chain. These data originate in a study of blood T cell repertoires in COVID-19. Turning to the study itself: Specimens from acute and convalescent COVID-19 originated in the United States, Italy and Spain. T cells, B-cell-depleted T cells, or PBMCs provided the cDNA or gDNA that served as material.

Trimming cost V 7 bases and J 0 bases, with 13 bases left between them. Germline V gives CDR1 SGHRS, CDR2 YFSETQ. CDR3 length: 14 amino acids. Per the original methods: Amplification of reference gene primers was used by the study to estimate nucleated cell counts. Libraries were prepared by immunoSEQ multiplex PCR; TCRdb keeps only in-frame clonotypes and omits some of them. Clone size and the V and J calls come from that table; the DNA yielded D and trimming. Of 180,000 or so clones listed, around 85% were seen once; the top ten hold roughly 9.7%. Seattle-derived patients entered the study during active infection and were followed longitudinally.

The chain employs TRBV5-1 and TRBJ1-1; D may be TRBD1 (6 bases). The sample taken for sequencing was peripheral blood. This clonotype was obtained from a woman aged 60-75 years with COVID-19, enrolled during active disease. CDR3 DNA: TGCGCCAGCTGTACAGGGATCATGAACACTGAAGCTTTCTTT. It is translated as CASCTGIMNTEAFF.